This TCR beta chain was profiled in a study of T cells in localized non-small cell lung cancer. Looked up from germline, CDR1 is SGHAT and CDR2 is FQNNGV. Trimming took 6 bases from V and 0 from J; bases not matched to a gene: 8. There are 16 residues in the CDR3. In the case of this clone: The target antigen is unknown.

Study conclusions and caveats: Out of the top 100 tumor clones, a median 57 were seen in adjacent lung. An association was observed between higher blood T cell density and longer overall survival.

Method: immunoSEQ multiplex PCR; TCRdb's copy keeps in-frame clones and lacks some. The sample includes about 24,000 clones, around nine tenths of them seen just once. Sample: peripheral blood, taken before any cancer treatment. This receptor was taken from a woman aged 40-75 years with stage I lung adenocarcinoma. The chain employs TRBV11-2 and TRBJ2-3, with 8 bases identical to TRBD1. This CDR3 is CASRWTGMLSTDTQYF. In nucleotides, the CDR3 is TGTGCCAGCAGATGGACAGGGATGTTAAGCACAGATACGCAGTATTTT.